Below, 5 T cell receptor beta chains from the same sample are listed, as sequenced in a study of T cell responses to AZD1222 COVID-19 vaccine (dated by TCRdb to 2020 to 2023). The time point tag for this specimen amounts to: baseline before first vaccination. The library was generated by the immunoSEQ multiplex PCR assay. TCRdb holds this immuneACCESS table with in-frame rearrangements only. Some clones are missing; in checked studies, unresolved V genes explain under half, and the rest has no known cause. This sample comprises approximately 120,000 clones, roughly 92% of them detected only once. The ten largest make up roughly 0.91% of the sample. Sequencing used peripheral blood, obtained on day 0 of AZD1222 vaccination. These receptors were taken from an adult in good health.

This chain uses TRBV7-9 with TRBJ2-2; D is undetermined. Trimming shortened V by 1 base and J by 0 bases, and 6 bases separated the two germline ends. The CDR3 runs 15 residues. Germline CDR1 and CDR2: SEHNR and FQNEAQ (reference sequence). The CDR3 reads CASSLGTANTGELFF. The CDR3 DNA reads TGTGCCAGCAGCTTAGGGACGGCGAACACCGGGGAGCTGTTTTTT.

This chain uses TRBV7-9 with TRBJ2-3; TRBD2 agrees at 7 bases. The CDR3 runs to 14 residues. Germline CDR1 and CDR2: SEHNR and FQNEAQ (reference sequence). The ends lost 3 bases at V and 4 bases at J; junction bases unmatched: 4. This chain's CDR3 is CASSLAGVADTQYF. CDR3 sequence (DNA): TGTGCCAGCAGCTTGGCGGGGGTTGCAGATACGCAGTATTTT.

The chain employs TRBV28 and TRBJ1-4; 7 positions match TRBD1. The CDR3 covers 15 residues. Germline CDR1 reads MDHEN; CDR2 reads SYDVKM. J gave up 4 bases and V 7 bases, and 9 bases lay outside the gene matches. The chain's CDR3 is CASTPGQAINEKLFF. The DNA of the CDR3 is TGTGCCAGCACCCCTGGACAGGCGATTAATGAAAAACTGTTTTTT.

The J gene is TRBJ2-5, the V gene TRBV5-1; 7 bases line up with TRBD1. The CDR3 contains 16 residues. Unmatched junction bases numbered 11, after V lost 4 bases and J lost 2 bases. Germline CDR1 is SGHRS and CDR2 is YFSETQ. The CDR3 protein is CASSKQGTQAQETQYF. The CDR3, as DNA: TGCGCCAGCAGCAAACAGGGGACCCAGGCTCAAGAGACCCAGTACTTC. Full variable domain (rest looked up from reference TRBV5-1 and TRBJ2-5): KAGVTQTPRYLIKTRGQQVTLSCSPISGHRSVSWYQQTPGQGLQFLFEYFSETQRNKGNFPGRFSGRQFSNSRSEMNVSTLELGDSALYLCASSKQGTQAQETQYFGPGTRLLVL.

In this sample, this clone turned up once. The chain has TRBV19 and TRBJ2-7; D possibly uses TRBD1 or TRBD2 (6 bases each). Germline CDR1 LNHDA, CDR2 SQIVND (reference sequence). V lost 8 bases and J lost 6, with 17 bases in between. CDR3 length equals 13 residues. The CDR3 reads CASGTIEGGEQYF. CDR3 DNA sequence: TGTGCCAGTGGGACGATCGAGGGGGGCGAGCAGTACTTC.